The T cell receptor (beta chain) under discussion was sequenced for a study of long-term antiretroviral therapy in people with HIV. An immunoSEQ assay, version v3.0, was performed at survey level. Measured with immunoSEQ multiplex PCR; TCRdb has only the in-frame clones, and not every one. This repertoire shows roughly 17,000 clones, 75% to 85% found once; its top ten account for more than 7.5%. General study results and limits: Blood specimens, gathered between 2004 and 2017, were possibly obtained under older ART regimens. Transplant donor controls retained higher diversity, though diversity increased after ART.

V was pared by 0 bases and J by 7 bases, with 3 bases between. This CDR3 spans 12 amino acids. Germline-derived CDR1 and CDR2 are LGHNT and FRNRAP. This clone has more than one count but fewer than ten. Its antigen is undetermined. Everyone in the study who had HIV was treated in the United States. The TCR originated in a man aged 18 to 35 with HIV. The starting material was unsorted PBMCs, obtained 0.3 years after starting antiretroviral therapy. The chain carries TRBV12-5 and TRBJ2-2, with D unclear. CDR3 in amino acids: CASGLVDGELFF. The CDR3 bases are TGTGCTAGTGGTTTGGTAGACGGGGAGCTGTTTTTT.